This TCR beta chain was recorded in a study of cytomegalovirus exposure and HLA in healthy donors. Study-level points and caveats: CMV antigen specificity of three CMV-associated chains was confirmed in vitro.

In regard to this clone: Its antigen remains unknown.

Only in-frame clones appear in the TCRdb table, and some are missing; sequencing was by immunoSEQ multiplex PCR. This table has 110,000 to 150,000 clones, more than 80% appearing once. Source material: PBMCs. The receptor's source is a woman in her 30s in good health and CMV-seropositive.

This chain's CDR3 is CSVGQGAGSTDTQYF. For the CDR3, the DNA is TGCAGCGTTGGACAGGGGGCAGGTAGCACAGATACGCAGTATTTT. The J gene is TRBJ2-3, the V gene TRBV29-1; 10 nucleotides match TRBD1. V gave up 4 bases and J gave up 0 bases; unmatched junction bases: 4. Germline-derived CDR1 and CDR2 are SQVTM and ANQGSEA. This CDR3 has 15 amino acids.